These 16 T cell receptor beta chains originate from one sample sequenced in a study of blood T cell repertoires in COVID-19. Here immunoSEQ multiplex PCR was the method, and the copy in TCRdb shows in-frame clones only, minus some. The sample holds fewer than 200,000 clones, around 79% seen once. Sequences were obtained from peripheral blood. The receptors here all came from a woman in her seventies with acute or convalescent COVID-19.

This clone was seen more than once but under ten times. V gene TRBV4-1 combines with J gene TRBJ2-5; D is ambiguous. The CDR3 consists of 14 residues. Germline values: CDR1 MGHRA, CDR2 YSYEKL. The germline V and J ends were trimmed by 2 bases and 4 bases, with 11 bases remaining between them. The CDR3 nucleotides are TGCGCCAGCAGCCAACTACCTAGTCGAGAGACCCAGTACTTC. Translating gives CASSQLPSRETQYF.

The V and J genes are TRBV4-1 and TRBJ2-1; perhaps TRBD2 as D (5 bases). Germline values: CDR1 MGHRA, CDR2 YSYEKL. The length of the CDR3 is 14 residues. V lost 8 bases and J lost 5, with 16 bases in between. In DNA form, the CDR3 reads TGCGCCAGCGTCCCGGGAATTGGCCACAATGAGCAGTTCTTC. This translates into CASVPGIGHNEQFF.

The chain couples TRBV7-2 to TRBJ1-2; D perhaps matches TRBD1 (5 bases). The CDR3 length is 15 residues. Trimming removed 5 bases at V and 7 bases at J, with 20 bases between. CDR1 and CDR2 from the germline V gene are SGHTA and FQGNSA. The CDR3 DNA reads TGTGCCAGCAGCCACGTAGACCCCGGGGGAGGTGGCTACACCTTC. Translation gives CASSHVDPGGGGYTF.

The chain joins TRBV6-1 to TRBJ1-2; 7 nucleotides line up with TRBD1. The germline CDR1 and CDR2 sequences are MNHNS and SASEGT. The CDR3 consists of 14 residues. The junction had 4 bases not matched to a gene; V was cut back by 2 bases and J by 4 bases. CDR3 in amino acids: CASSERTGGYGYTF. The CDR3 DNA reads as TGTGCCAGCAGTGAACGGACAGGAGGCTATGGCTACACCTTC.

V gene TRBV7-6 combines with J gene TRBJ1-1, with D possibly matching TRBD1 (6 bases). The CDR3 is 15 amino acids. Germline values: CDR1 SGHVS, CDR2 FNYEAQ. Between the trimmed V and J ends, which lost 2 bases and 1 base, there was a span of 11 bases. CDR3 in DNA: TGTGCCAGCAGCTTACCGACAGGATCGAACACTGAAGCTTTCTTT. Translation: CASSLPTGSNTEAFF.

This clone came up a few times. The CDR3 is CASSLDPGLANTDTQYF. The CDR3 nucleotides are TGCGCCAGCAGCTTGGATCCAGGACTAGCGAATACAGATACGCAGTATTTT. This sequence joins TRBV5-1 and TRBJ2-3; 9 nucleotides align to TRBD2. The CDR3 is made up of 17 amino acids. Per the germline V gene, CDR1 is SGHRS and CDR2 is YFSETQ. V shed 0 bases and J 3 bases; nucleotides not matched to a gene: 8.

The chain has TRBV4-1 and TRBJ2-3; 8 nucleotides align to TRBD2. V lost 4 bases, J lost 0 bases, and 15 bases stayed unmatched. Germline V lookup: CDR1 MGHRA, CDR2 YSYEKL. The CDR3 consists of 19 residues. The CDR3 here is CASSRSLGAGGQSTDTQYF. In DNA form, the CDR3 reads TGCGCCAGCAGCCGGTCGCTCGGGGCGGGAGGCCAAAGCACAGATACGCAGTATTTT.

The V call is TRBV5-1, the J call TRBJ1-4, with D possibly TRBD1 on 5 matching bases. V gave up 3 bases and J gave up 7 bases, with 19 bases separating them. The length of the CDR3 is 16 residues. Germline CDR1 is SGHRS and CDR2 is YFSETQ. CDR3 nucleotide sequence: TGCGCCAGCAGCTCCTCGGTAGGGGCGCGGGGTGAAAAACTGTTTTTT. This translates into CASSSSVGARGEKLFF. Supplemented by reference TRBV5-1 and TRBJ1-4, the full variable domain reads KAGVTQTPRYLIKTRGQQVTLSCSPISGHRSVSWYQQTPGQGLQFLFEYFSETQRNKGNFPGRFSGRQFSNSRSEMNVSTLELGDSALYLCASSSSVGARGEKLFFGSGTQLSVL.

This clone was observed a few times. The chain combines TRBV4-2 with TRBJ2-2; D is perhaps TRBD2 (6 bases). The germline V and J ends were trimmed by 2 bases and 1 base, with 14 bases remaining between them. Germline values: CDR1 LGHNA, CDR2 YNFKEQ. This CDR3 comprises 17 residues. The CDR3 loop is CASSQPRDSLNTGELFF. The CDR3 DNA is TGTGCCAGCAGCCAACCCCGGGACTCACTGAACACCGGGGAGCTGTTTTTT.

This clone showed up just once. The chain uses TRBV3-1 (or the pseudogene TRBV3-2) and TRBJ2-7; 10 bases map to TRBD2. This CDR3 spans 16 amino acids. Germline CDR1 reads LGHDT; CDR2 reads YNNKEL (reference sequence). Germline trimming cut 0 bases from V and 2 bases from J; bases unmatched to any gene: 4. The CDR3 spells CASSQDFLAGAYEQYF. The DNA for the CDR3 is TGTGCCAGCAGCCAAGATTTCCTAGCGGGGGCCTACGAGCAGTACTTC.

V gene TRBV27 combines with J gene TRBJ2-7; 8 nucleotides agree with TRBD2. J lost 2 bases, V lost 5 bases, and 8 bases had no gene match. CDR1 MNHEY and CDR2 SMNVEV come from the germline V gene (reference sequence). The CDR3 runs 15 residues. The CDR3 sequence is CASSPWTSRPYEQYF. In nucleotides, the CDR3 is TGTGCCAGCAGTCCGTGGACTAGCCGGCCCTACGAGCAGTACTTC.

The chain uses TRBV5-1 and TRBJ2-7; 11 nucleotides match TRBD1. V gave up 0 bases and J gave up 7 bases; unmatched junction bases: 9. From germline, CDR1 is SGHRS and CDR2 YFSETQ. The CDR3 has 16 amino acids. CDR3 residues: CASSLAFGQGAGEQYF. CDR3 sequence (DNA): TGCGCCAGCAGCTTGGCCTTCGGACAGGGGGCGGGTGAGCAGTACTTC.

This clone was observed a handful of times. This chain joins TRBV30 and TRBJ2-2; 10 nucleotides line up with TRBD1. The CDR3 spans 15 residues. CDR1 and CDR2 (germline): GTSNPN, SVGIG (reference sequence). V trimming: 2 bases; J trimming: 6 bases; junction bases outside the gene matches: 6. CDR3 protein: CAWSRDGQGAGELFF. Here the CDR3 DNA reads TGTGCCTGGAGTAGGGATGGACAGGGGGCCGGGGAGCTGTTTTTT.

V is TRBV5-6 and J is TRBJ1-5, with 7 bases that match TRBD1. V shed 2 bases and J 0 bases; nucleotides not matched to a gene: 8. There are 17 residues in the CDR3. Germline V lookup: CDR1 SGHDT, CDR2 YYEEEE. CDR3 in DNA: TGTGCCAGCAGCTTTACAGGGGCCGGGTATAGCAATCAGCCCCAGCATTTT. Translation gives CASSFTGAGYSNQPQHF.

V is TRBV7-9 and J is TRBJ2-7, with a weak D call TRBD1 (5 bases). V lost 5 bases and J 1 base, leaving 12 bases between the germline ends. This CDR3 spans 14 amino acids. Germline lookup yields CDR1 SEHNR and CDR2 FQNEAQ (reference sequence). Written as DNA, the CDR3 is TGTGCCAGCAGCCCTAGGGGTTTTTCCTACGAGCAGTACTTC. Amino acids: CASSPRGFSYEQYF.

The chain employs TRBV7-2 and TRBJ2-7, with TRBD2 matching 8 bases. This CDR3 is built from 14 residues. The junction had 4 bases not matched to a gene; V was cut back by 3 bases and J by 3 bases. From germline, CDR1 is SGHTA and CDR2 FQGNSA. The CDR3 bases are TGTGCCAGCAGCTTCTTAGCGGGGATCTACGAGCAGTACTTC. As protein: CASSFLAGIYEQYF. The full variable domain, completed using reference TRBV7-2 and TRBJ2-7, is GAGVSQSPSNKVTEKGKDVELRCDPISGHTALYWYRQSLGQGLEFLIYFQGNSAPDKSGLPSDRFSAERTGGSVSTLTIQRTQQEDSAVYLCASSFLAGIYEQYFGPGTRLTVT.